This T cell receptor (beta chain) appears in the sequencing data of a study of radiotherapy plus CTLA-4 blockade in lung cancer. The table came from immunoSEQ multiplex PCR; TCRdb's copy has only in-frame clones and leaves some out. The sample consists of about 83,000 clones, about 78% of them appearing once. After removal of 1 base from V and 10 bases from J, the junction contained 5 bases not matched to a gene. The CDR3 length is 14 residues. From germline, CDR1 is ENHRY and CDR2 SYGVKD. Remarks on this clone: As yet, its antigen is unknown.

Study findings and constraints: In blood, tumor-derived TCR clones expanded after radiotherapy plus ipilimumab.

Sample: peripheral blood, taken from a patient treated with radiotherapy plus ipilimumab. This TCR came from a human donor with non-small cell lung cancer who had a partial response to radiotherapy plus ipilimumab. Some clones in this sample may be carry-over from other donors' samples. The V and J genes are TRBV10-3 and TRBJ2-1, with 9 nucleotides matching TRBD2. The CDR3 reads CAISEYSGGVEQFF. The CDR3 coding sequence is TGTGCCATCAGTGAGTATAGCGGGGGTGTGGAGCAGTTCTTC.